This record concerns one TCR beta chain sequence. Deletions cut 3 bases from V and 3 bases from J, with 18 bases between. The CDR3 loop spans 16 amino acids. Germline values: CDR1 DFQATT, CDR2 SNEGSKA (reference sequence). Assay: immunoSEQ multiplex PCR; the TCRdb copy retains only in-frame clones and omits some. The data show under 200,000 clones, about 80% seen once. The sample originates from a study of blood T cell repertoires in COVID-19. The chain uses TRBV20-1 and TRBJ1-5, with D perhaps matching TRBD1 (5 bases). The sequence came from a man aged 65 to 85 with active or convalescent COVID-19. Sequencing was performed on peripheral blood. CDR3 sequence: CSASDVQGWFNQPQHF. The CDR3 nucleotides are TGCAGTGCTAGTGACGTCCAGGGTTGGTTCAATCAGCCCCAGCATTTT.